This T cell receptor (beta chain) was identified in a study of blood T cell repertoires in COVID-19. Across the study: Both acute and convalescent COVID-19 samples were obtained from the United States, Italy and Spain.

Germline V gene data show CDR1 as SGHNT and CDR2 as YYREEE (reference sequence). The CDR3 runs 15 residues. The V gene lost 4 bases and the J gene lost 5 bases, with 19 bases spanning the gap. The data were produced by immunoSEQ multiplex PCR, yet TCRdb's version contains in-frame clones alone and is incomplete. This sample has approximately 230,000 clones, with approximately 91% found just once. Source material: peripheral blood. The rearrangement links TRBV5-4 to TRBJ2-7; D possibly corresponds to TRBD1 (6 bases). This TCR was sampled from a middle-aged woman who had recovered from COVID-19. CDR3 sequence: CASSPVTGYRNEQYF. For the CDR3, the DNA is TGTGCCAGCAGCCCCGTAACAGGGTACCGTAACGAGCAGTACTTC.